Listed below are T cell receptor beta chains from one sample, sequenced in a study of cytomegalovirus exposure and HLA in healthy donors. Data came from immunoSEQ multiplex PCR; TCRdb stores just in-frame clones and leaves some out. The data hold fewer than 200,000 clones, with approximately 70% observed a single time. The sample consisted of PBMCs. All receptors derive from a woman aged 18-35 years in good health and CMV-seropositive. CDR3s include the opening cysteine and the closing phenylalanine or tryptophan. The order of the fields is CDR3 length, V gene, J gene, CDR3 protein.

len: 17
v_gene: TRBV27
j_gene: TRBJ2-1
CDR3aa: CASSLGRPGGPYNEQFF

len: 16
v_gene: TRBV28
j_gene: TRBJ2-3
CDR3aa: CASSLLASTGTDTQYF

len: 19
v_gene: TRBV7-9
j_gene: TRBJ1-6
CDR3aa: CASSFTRGSAGSYNSPLHF

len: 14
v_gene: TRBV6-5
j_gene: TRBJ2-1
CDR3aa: CASSAPTRSYEQFF

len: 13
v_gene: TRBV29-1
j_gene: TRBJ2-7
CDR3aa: CSAQDRIQDEQYF

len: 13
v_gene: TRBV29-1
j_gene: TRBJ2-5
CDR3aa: CSVDGQGGETQYF

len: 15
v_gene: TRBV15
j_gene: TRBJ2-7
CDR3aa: CATSTSGQHSYEQYF

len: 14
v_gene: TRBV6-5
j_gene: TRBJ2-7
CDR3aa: CASRGGGARNEQYF

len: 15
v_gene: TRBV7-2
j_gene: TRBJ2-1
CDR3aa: CASSLQGLAYNEQFF

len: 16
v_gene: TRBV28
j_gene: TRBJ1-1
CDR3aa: CASPIGQGPYYTEAFF

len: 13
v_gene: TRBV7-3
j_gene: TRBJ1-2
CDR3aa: CASSLLGGRGYTF

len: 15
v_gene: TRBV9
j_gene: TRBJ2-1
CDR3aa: CASSVDLTSYNEQFF

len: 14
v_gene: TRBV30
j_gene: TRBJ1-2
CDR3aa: CAWSVQGGSYGYTF

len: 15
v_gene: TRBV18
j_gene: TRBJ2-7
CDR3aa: CASSPPQRSNYEQYF

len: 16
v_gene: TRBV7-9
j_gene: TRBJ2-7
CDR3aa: CSSSENTGQGSYEQYF

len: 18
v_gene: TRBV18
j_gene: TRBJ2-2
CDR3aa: CASSPPQGFPLNTGELFF

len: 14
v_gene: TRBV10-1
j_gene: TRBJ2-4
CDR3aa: CASRGLVPVPLQYF

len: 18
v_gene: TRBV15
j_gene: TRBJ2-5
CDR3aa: CATSSRPTGRRLQETQYF

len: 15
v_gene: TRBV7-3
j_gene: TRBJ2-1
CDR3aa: CASRNRGGPYNEQFF

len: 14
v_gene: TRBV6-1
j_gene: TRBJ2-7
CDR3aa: CASRTDRGLGEQYF